The 20 T cell receptor beta chains below come from one sample, sequenced in a study of Graves' ophthalmopathy and Graves' hyperthyroidism. The sequenced template was RNA, covering the TCR beta CDR3 region. HTBI primers primed a first-round RT-PCR, and a second-round multiplex PCR followed. TCRdb redid the calling of the multiplex PCR reads with MiXCR, one entry per CDR3 protein. The repertoire holds about 740,000 distinct CDR3 sequences, with 35% to 50% as singletons. The sequencing input was peripheral blood. These receptors originate from an adult man with Graves' ophthalmopathy.

V and J are TRBV6-5 and TRBJ2-7; D not certain. Germline loops: CDR1 MNHEY, CDR2 SVGAGI. CDR3 length equals 13 residues. Deletions cut 8 bases from V and 3 bases from J, with 14 bases between. DNA of the CDR3: TGTGCCAGCGCTAGGGATCCCGTCTACGAGCAGTACTTC. As protein: CASARDPVYEQYF.

This clonotype was recorded a few times. The chain uses TRBV20-1 and TRBJ1-2; D perhaps matches TRBD1 (5 bases). Germline V lookup: CDR1 DFQATT, CDR2 SNEGSKA (reference sequence). This CDR3 is 13 amino acids long. With 5 bases removed from V and 8 bases from J, the gap between germline ends came to 18 bases. This CDR3 reads CSASIEAGWGYTF. CDR3 nucleotides: TGCAGTGCTTCAATAGAGGCAGGGTGGGGCTACACCTTC.

At least ten counts were recorded for this clonotype. This chain uses TRBV11-2 with TRBJ1-2; D may be TRBD1 (6 bases). V was clipped by 0 bases and J by 8 bases, with 13 bases between them. CDR3 length: 14 residues. Germline CDR1 SGHAT, CDR2 FQNNGV. The CDR3 loop reads CASSLDGGAHGYTF. DNA of the CDR3: TGTGCCAGCAGCTTAGACGGGGGGGCGCACGGCTACACCTTC. The full variable domain, rest sourced from reference TRBV11-2 and TRBJ1-2, is EAGVAQSPRYKIIEKRQSVAFWCNPISGHATLYWYQQILGQGPKLLIQFQNNGVVDDSQLPKDRFSAERLKGVDSTLKIQPAKLEDSAVYLCASSLDGGAHGYTFGSGTRLTVV.

This clonotype has ten or more counts. The chain joins TRBV2 to TRBJ2-7; no clear D gene. The germline CDR1 and CDR2 sequences are SNHLY and FYNNEI. This CDR3 spans 14 amino acids. Trimming took off 4 bases at V and 2 bases at J, with 12 bases between the two ends. CDR3 nucleotides: TGTGCCAGCAGTGGAGGTTTACCCCCCTACGAGCAGTACTTC. It encodes CASSGGLPPYEQYF.

V is TRBV2 and J is TRBJ2-7; D is possibly TRBD2 (5 bases). There are 12 residues in the CDR3. Germline loops: CDR1 SNHLY, CDR2 FYNNEI. The ends were cut back, 5 bases at V and 9 bases at J, with 14 bases in the middle. CDR3: CASSPGSTRQYF. The CDR3 DNA is TGTGCCAGCAGTCCGGGGAGTACTAGGCAGTACTTC.

To note about this clonotype: A read error may account for a junction end that differs from germline. The V gene is TRBV10-3, the J gene TRBJ1-1; D ambiguous. CDR1 is ENHRY, CDR2 SYGVKD, per germline. This CDR3 is built from 15 residues. This CDR3 reads CASSYPPGWNTEAFF. The CDR3 DNA is TGTGCCAGCAGTTACCCCCCCGGGTGGAACACTGAAGCTTTCTTT.

This chain links TRBV7-3 with TRBJ2-7, with D perhaps being TRBD1 or TRBD2 (5 bases each). The end of the DNA aligns better with TRBJ2-1, so the J call may be wrong. CDR3 length equals 13 residues. CDR1 SGHTA and CDR2 FQGTGA come from the germline V gene. CDR3 loop: CASSPGQANEQFF. Written as DNA, the CDR3 is TGTGCCAGCAGCCCGGGGCAGGCCAATGAGCAGTTCTTC.

This rearrangement joins TRBV11-2 to TRBJ2-1, with TRBD1 identical over 11 bases. CDR1 is SGHAT, CDR2 FQNNGV, per germline. The length of the CDR3 is 15 residues. Trimming cost V 5 bases and J 8 bases; bases outside gene matches: 8. The CDR3 nucleotides read TGTGCCAGCAGCCCGGGACAGGGGGTTTTAGATGAGCAGTTCTTC. It is translated as CASSPGQGVLDEQFF. Looking up the rest from reference TRBV11-2 and TRBJ2-1 gives the full variable domain: EAGVAQSPRYKIIEKRQSVAFWCNPISGHATLYWYQQILGQGPKLLIQFQNNGVVDDSQLPKDRFSAERLKGVDSTLKIQPAKLEDSAVYLCASSPGQGVLDEQFFGPGTRLTVL.

Comment on this clonotype: One junction end disagrees with the germline gene, perhaps due to a read error. The chain has TRBV10-3 and TRBJ2-7, with D tentatively TRBD2 (7 bases). The CDR3 is 14 residues long. Germline V lookup: CDR1 ENHRY, CDR2 SYGVKD. The CDR3 loop is CAIKKGGGAYGQYF. CDR3 nucleotides: TGTGCCATCAAAAAGGGAGGGGGTGCCTACGGGCAGTACTTC.

The chain couples TRBV2 to TRBJ1-1, with D perhaps matching TRBD1 (5 bases). The CDR3 is made up of 13 amino acids. Germline assignment: CDR1 SNHLY and CDR2 FYNNEI. Trimming removed 9 bases at V and 5 bases at J, with 16 bases between. The CDR3 spells CASLGEPITEAFF. CDR3 bases: TGTGCCAGTTTAGGGGAGCCGATTACTGAAGCTTTCTTT.

This clonotype was observed at least ten times. J is TRBJ1-6 and V is TRBV29-1; D uncertain. The CDR3 consists of 13 residues. The V gene lost 4 bases and the J gene lost 6 bases, with 10 bases spanning the gap. The V gene's germline CDR1 is SQVTM and CDR2 ANQGSEA. In DNA form, the CDR3 reads TGCAGCGTTGCTCAGAATCGTAATTCACCCCTCCACTTT. Amino acid sequence: CSVAQNRNSPLHF.

This clonotype was picked up many times. This chain connects TRBV10-2 to TRBJ1-5, with D tentatively TRBD1 (5 bases). The CDR3 totals 15 residues. Deletions cut 2 bases from V and 1 base from J, with 9 bases between. CDR1 is WSHSY and CDR2 is SAAADI in the germline V gene. The CDR3 here is CASSEAAGSNQPQHF. CDR3 DNA sequence: TGCGCCAGCAGTGAGGCGGCAGGGAGCAATCAGCCCCAGCATTTT.

The rearrangement links TRBV2 to TRBJ1-2, with 9 bases fitting TRBD1. The CDR3 contains 14 residues. CDR1 is SNHLY, CDR2 FYNNEI, per germline. V shed 5 bases, J shed 5 bases, and the junction held 6 bases outside the gene matches. CDR3 nucleotide sequence: TGTGCCAGCAGTCGCGACAGGGGGATTTATGGCTACACCTTC. Translated: CASSRDRGIYGYTF.

The sample holds one count of this clonotype. A much more abundant neighbour one base away suggests this may be a read error. This chain joins TRBV24-1 and TRBJ1-1; TRBD1 matches 7 bases. This CDR3 is built from 15 residues. The V gene's germline CDR1 is KGHDR and CDR2 SFDVKD. DNA for the CDR3: TGTGCCACCGGTGACTCGGGACAGCAGAACACTGAAGCTTTCTTT. Protein sequence: CATGDSGQQNTEAFF.

This clonotype has ten or more counts. V gene TRBV7-8 combines with J gene TRBJ1-2; D is unresolved. Germline CDR1 reads SGHVS; CDR2 reads FQNEAQ. The CDR3 covers 13 residues. Trimming shortened V by 0 bases and J by 8 bases, and 10 bases separated the two germline ends. CDR3 region: CASSLASLSGYTF. The CDR3, as DNA: TGTGCCAGCAGCTTAGCCTCTCTTTCGGGCTACACCTTC.

This chain connects TRBV12-5 to TRBJ1-6, with 9 bases lining up with TRBD1. Looked up from germline, CDR1 is LGHNT and CDR2 is FRNRAP. This CDR3 region has 15 residues. With 1 base clipped from V and 10 bases from J, the junction kept 5 bases outside the gene matches. CDR3 in DNA: TGTGCTAGTGGTTTGGAGACAGGGGGAACCTCACCCCTCCACTTT. Its protein is CASGLETGGTSPLHF. Full variable domain (outside the CDR3, taken from reference TRBV12-5 and TRBJ1-6): DARVTQTPRHKVTEMGQEVTMRCQPILGHNTVFWYRQTMMQGLELLAYFRNRAPLDDSGMPKDRFSAEMPDATLATLKIQPSEPRDSAVYFCASGLETGGTSPLHFGNGTRLTVT.

This clonotype was observed a few times. CDR3 bases: TGTGCCAGCAGCTCGCCCGGGACAGGGAAGCGGAGCACTGAAGCTTTCTTT. It codes for CASSSPGTGKRSTEAFF. This rearrangement joins TRBV7-9 to TRBJ1-1; the match to TRBD1 covers 9 bases. Per the germline V gene, CDR1 is SEHNR and CDR2 is FQNEAQ (reference sequence). This CDR3 region has 17 residues. V shed 4 bases and J 4 bases; nucleotides not matched to a gene: 13. Complete variable domain (other parts from reference TRBV7-9 and TRBJ1-1): DTGVSQNPRHKITKRGQNVTFRCDPISEHNRLYWYRQTLGQGPEFLTYFQNEAQLEKSRLLSDRFSAERPKGSFSTLEIQRTEQGDSAMYLCASSSPGTGKRSTEAFFGQGTRLTVV.

The chain recombines TRBV9 with TRBJ2-7; D is tentatively TRBD1 or TRBD2 (5 bases each). Germline lookup yields CDR1 SGDLS and CDR2 YYNGEE. The V gene lost 10 bases and the J gene lost 7 bases, with 18 bases spanning the gap. CDR3 length: 12 amino acids. The CDR3 bases are TGTGCCTGGAGTCTGGGACCGGTGGAGCAGTACTTC. Its translation: CAWSLGPVEQYF.

The rearrangement joins TRBV30 to TRBJ2-6, with D tentatively TRBD2 (6 bases). The CDR3 has 13 amino acids. V dropped 7 bases and J dropped 4 bases, with 11 bases sitting between them. CDR1 is GTSNPN and CDR2 is SVGIG in the germline V gene (reference sequence). In DNA, the CDR3 is TGTGCCTTCGGACTATACGGGGCCAACGTCCTGACTTTC. Residues: CAFGLYGANVLTF. Based on the CDR3 plus reference TRBV30 and TRBJ2-6, the full variable domain is SQTIHQWPATLVQPVGSPLSLECTVEGTSNPNLYWYRQAAGRGLQLLFYSVGIGQISSEVPQNLSASRPQDRQFILSSKKLLLSDSGFYLCAFGLYGANVLTFGAGSRLTVL.

This chain connects TRBV29-1 to TRBJ2-5, with D maybe TRBD2 (6 bases). Trimming removed 2 bases at V and 5 bases at J, with 9 bases between. The CDR3 length is 12 residues. In germline, CDR1 is SQVTM, CDR2 ANQGSEA. The CDR3 sequence: CSVESGGETQYF. DNA for the CDR3: TGCAGCGTTGAATCTGGGGGGGAGACCCAGTACTTC.